This TCR beta chain was profiled in a study of beta chain features in type 1 diabetes. Isolated RNA was reverse transcribed in full, so expressed TCRB transcripts were sequenced. TCRdb's table, derived via immunoSEQ multiplex PCR, lists solely in-frame clones and lacks some. The sample yields about 140,000 clones, about 7.1% seen once. V lost 4 bases and J lost 11; bases outside the gene matches: 3. CDR3 length: 13 residues. The germline CDR1 and CDR2 sequences are SGHRS and YFSETQ. The material sequenced was central memory CD4+ T cells from blood. The chain combines TRBV5-1 with TRBJ2-3, with TRBD2 identical over 14 bases. This receptor was obtained from a woman aged 30 to 39 in good health. The CDR3: CASSPGTSGRQYF. As DNA, the CDR3 is TGCGCCAGCAGCCCCGGGACTAGCGGGAGGCAGTATTTT.